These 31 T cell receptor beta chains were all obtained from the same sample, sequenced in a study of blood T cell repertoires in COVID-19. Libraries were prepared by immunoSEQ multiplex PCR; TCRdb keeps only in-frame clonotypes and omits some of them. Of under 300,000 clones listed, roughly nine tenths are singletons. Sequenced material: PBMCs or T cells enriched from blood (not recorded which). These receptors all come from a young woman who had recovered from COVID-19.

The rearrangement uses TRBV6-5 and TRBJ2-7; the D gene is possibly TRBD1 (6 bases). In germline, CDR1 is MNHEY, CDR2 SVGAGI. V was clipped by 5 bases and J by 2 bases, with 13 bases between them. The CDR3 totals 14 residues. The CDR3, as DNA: TGTGCCAGCAGTCCAGGGGACGGAACCTACGAGCAGTACTTC. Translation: CASSPGDGTYEQYF.

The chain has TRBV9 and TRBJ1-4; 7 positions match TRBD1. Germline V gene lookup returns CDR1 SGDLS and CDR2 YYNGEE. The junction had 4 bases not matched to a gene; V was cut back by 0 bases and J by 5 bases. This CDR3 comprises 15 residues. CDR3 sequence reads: CASSVGGQLNEKLFF. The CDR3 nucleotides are TGTGCCAGCAGCGTAGGGGGACAGCTAAATGAAAAACTGTTTTTT.

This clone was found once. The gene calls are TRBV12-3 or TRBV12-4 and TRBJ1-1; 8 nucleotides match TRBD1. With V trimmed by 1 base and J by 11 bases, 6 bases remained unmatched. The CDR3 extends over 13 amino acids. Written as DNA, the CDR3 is TGTGCCAGCAGTTTAGGCGGACAGGGTTTGGCTTTCTTT. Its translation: CASSLGGQGLAFF.

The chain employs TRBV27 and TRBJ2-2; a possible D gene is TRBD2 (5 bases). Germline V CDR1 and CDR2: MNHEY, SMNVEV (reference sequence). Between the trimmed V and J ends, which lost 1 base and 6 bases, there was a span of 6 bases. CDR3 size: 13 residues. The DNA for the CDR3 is TGTGCCAGCAGTTTATTCGGGGCCGGGGAGCTGTTTTTT. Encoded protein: CASSLFGAGELFF.

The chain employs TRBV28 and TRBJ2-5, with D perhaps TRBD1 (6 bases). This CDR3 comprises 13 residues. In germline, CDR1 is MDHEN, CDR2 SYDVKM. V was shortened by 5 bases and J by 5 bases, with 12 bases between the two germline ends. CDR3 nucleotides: TGTGCCAGCAGTCACAGGGTGGGGGAGACCCAGTACTTC. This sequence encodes CASSHRVGETQYF.

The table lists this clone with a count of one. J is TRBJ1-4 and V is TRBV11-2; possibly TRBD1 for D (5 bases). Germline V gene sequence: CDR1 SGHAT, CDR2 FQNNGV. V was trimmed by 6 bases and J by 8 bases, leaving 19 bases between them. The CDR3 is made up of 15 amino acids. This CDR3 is CASSIWAGIGEKLFF. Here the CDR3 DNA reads TGTGCCAGCAGTATCTGGGCAGGGATTGGCGAAAAACTGTTTTTT.

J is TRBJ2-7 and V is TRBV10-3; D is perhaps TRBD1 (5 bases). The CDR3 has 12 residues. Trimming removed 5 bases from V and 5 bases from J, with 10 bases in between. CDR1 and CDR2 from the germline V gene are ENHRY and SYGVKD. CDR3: CAISFEGDEQYF. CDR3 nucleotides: TGTGCCATCAGTTTCGAAGGGGACGAGCAGTACTTC.

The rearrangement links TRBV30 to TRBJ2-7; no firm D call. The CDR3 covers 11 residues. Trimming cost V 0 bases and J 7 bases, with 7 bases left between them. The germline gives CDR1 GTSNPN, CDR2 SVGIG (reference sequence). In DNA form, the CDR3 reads TGTGCCTGGAGTGTTGGCTTAGAGCAGTACTTC. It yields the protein CAWSVGLEQYF. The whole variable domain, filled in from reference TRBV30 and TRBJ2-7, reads SQTIHQWPATLVQPVGSPLSLECTVEGTSNPNLYWYRQAAGRGLQLLFYSVGIGQISSEVPQNLSASRPQDRQFILSSKKLLLSDSGFYLCAWSVGLEQYFGPGTRLTVT.

This CDR3 is CASSLRSGGFTDTQYF. CDR3 sequence (DNA): TGTGCCAGCAGCTTACGGAGCGGGGGTTTCACAGATACGCAGTATTTT. The V and J genes are TRBV7-9 and TRBJ2-3; 8 bases match TRBD2. Per germline, CDR1 SEHNR and CDR2 FQNEAQ (reference sequence). V shed 2 bases, J shed 2 bases, and the junction held 6 bases outside the gene matches. The length of the CDR3 is 16 residues.

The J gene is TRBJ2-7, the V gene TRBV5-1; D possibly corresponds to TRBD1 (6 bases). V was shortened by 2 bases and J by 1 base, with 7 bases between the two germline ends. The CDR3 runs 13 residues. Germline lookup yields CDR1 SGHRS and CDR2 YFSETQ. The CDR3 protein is CASSFTGSYEQYF. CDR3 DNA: TGCGCCAGCAGCTTCACAGGGTCCTACGAGCAGTACTTC.

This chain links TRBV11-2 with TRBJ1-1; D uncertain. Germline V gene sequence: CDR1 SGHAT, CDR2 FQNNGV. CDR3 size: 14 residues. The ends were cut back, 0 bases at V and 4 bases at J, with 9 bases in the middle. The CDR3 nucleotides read TGTGCCAGCAGCTTAGAGTCGGGTATCACTGAAGCTTTCTTT. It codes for CASSLESGITEAFF.

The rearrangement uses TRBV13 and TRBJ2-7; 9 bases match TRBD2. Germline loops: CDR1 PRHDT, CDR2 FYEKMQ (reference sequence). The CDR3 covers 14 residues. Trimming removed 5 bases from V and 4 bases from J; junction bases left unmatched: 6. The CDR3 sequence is CASSVSGGGYEQYF. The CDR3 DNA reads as TGTGCCAGCAGCGTTAGCGGGGGAGGTTACGAGCAGTACTTC.

The chain's CDR3 is CATLLPTNTGELFF. CDR3 DNA: TGTGCCACTTTACTACCGACGAACACCGGGGAGCTGTTTTTT. The chain is built from TRBV15 and TRBJ2-2; D call uncertain. V was trimmed by 9 bases and J by 0 bases, leaving 11 bases between them. The CDR3 has 14 residues. Germline-derived CDR1 and CDR2 are LNHNV and YYDKDF (reference sequence). Variable domain in full (rest from reference TRBV15 and TRBJ2-2): DAMVIQNPRYQVTQFGKPVTLSCSQTLNHNVMYWYQQKSSQAPKLLFHYYDKDFNNEADTPDNFQSRRPNTSFCFLDIRSPGLGDTAMYLCATLLPTNTGELFFGEGSRLTVL.

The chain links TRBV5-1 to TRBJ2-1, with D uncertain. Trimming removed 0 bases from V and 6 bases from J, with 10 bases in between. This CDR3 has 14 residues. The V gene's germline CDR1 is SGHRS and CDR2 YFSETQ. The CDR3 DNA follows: TGCGCCAGCAGCTTGGGCGTGACAAGCAATGAGCAGTTCTTC. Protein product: CASSLGVTSNEQFF.

The CDR3 region has the DNA TGTGCCAGCAGTGAACAGGGGACGATGAACACTGAAGCTTTCTTT. Protein product: CASSEQGTMNTEAFF. The chain has TRBV27 and TRBJ1-1; 7 positions agree with TRBD1. Per the germline V gene, CDR1 is MNHEY and CDR2 is SMNVEV (reference sequence). This CDR3 has 15 amino acids. V trimming: 5 bases; J trimming: 0 bases; junction bases outside the gene matches: 6.

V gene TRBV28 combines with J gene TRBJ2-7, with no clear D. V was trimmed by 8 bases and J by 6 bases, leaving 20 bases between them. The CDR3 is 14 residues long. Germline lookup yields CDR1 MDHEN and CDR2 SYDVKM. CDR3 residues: CASLPSGGSLEQYF. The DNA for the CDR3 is TGTGCCAGCCTCCCCTCGGGTGGGTCCCTCGAGCAGTACTTC.

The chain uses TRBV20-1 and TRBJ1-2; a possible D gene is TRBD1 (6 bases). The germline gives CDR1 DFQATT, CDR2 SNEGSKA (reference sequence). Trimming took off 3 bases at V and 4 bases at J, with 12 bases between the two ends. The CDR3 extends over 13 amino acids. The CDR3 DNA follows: TGCAGTGCTAGTTCAGGGGAATTCTATGGCTACACCTTC. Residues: CSASSGEFYGYTF.

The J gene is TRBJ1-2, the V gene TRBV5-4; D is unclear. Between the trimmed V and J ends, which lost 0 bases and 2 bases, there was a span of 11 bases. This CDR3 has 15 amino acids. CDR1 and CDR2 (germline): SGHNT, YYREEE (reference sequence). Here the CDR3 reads CASSLVGLLNYGYTF. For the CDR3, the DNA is TGTGCCAGCAGCTTGGTTGGACTGTTGAACTATGGCTACACCTTC.

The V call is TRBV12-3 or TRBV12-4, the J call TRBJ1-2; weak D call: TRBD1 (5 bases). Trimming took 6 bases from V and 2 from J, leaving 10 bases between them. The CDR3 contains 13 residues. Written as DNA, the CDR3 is TGTGCCAGCAGCCAAACAGGAAACTATGGCTACACCTTC. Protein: CASSQTGNYGYTF.

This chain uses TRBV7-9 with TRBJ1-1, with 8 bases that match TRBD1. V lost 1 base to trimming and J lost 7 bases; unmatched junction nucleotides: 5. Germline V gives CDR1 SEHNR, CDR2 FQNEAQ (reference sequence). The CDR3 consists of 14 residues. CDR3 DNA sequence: TGTGCCAGCAGCTTAGTTGGGGGACAGGTTGAAGCTTTCTTT. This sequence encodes CASSLVGGQVEAFF.

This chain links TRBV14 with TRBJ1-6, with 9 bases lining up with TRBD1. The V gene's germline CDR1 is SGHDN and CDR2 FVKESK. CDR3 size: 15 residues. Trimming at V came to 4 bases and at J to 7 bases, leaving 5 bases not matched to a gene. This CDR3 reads CASSRTGTGNSPLHF. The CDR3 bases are TGTGCCAGCAGCCGAACCGGGACAGGGAATTCACCCCTCCACTTT.

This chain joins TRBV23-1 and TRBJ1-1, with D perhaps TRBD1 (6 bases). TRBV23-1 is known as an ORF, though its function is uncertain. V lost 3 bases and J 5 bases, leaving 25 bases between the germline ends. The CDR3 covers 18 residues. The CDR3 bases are TGCGCCAGCAGTCAGCCGCCCTTATCTGGGGGCTGGGGGACTGAAGCTTTCTTT. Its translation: CASSQPPLSGGWGTEAFF.

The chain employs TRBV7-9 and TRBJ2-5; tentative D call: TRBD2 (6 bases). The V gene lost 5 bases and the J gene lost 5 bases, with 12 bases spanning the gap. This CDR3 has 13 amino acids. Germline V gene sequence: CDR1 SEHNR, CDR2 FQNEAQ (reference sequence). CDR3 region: CASSTRGWETQYF. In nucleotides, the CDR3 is TGTGCCAGCAGCACCCGGGGGTGGGAGACCCAGTACTTC.

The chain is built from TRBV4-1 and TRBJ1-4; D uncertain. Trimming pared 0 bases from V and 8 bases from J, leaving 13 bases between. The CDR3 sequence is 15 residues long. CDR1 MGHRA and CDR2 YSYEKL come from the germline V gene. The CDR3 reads CASSQEVWLGEKLFF. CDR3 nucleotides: TGCGCCAGCAGCCAAGAGGTCTGGCTCGGGGAAAAACTGTTTTTT.

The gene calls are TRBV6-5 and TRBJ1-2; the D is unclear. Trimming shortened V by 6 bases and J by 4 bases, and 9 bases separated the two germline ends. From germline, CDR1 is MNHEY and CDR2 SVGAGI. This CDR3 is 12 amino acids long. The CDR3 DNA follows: TGTGCCAGCAGGGCATATATCTATGGCTACACCTTC. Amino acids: CASRAYIYGYTF.

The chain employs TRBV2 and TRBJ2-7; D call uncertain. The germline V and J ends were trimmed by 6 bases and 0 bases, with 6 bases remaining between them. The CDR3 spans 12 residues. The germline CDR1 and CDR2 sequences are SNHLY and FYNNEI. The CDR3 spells CASSTSSYEQYF. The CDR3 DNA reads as TGTGCCAGCAGCACGAGCTCCTACGAGCAGTACTTC.

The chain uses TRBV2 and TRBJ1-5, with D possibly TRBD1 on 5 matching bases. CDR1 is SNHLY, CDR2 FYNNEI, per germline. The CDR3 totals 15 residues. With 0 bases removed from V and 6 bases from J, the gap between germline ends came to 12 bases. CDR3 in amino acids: CASSEAQGQGQPQHF. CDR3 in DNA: TGTGCCAGCAGTGAAGCGCAAGGGCAGGGTCAGCCCCAGCATTTT.

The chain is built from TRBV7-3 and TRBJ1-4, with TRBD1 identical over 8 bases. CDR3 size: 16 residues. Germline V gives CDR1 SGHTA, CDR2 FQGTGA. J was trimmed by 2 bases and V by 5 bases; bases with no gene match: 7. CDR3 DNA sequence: TGTGCCAGCAGCCCCCACAGGGGGTCGACTAATGAAAAACTGTTTTTT. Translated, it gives CASSPHRGSTNEKLFF.

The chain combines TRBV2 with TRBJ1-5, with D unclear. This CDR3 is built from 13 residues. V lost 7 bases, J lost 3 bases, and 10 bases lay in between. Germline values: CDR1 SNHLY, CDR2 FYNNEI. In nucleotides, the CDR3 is TGTGCCAGCACCGGGGAATTCAATCAGCCCCAGCATTTT. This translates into CASTGEFNQPQHF. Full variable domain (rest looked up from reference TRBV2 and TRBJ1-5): EPEVTQTPSHQVTQMGQEVILRCVPISNHLYFYWYRQILGQKVEFLVSFYNNEISEKSEIFDDQFSVERPDGSNFTLKIRSTKLEDSAMYFCASTGEFNQPQHFGDGTRLSIL.

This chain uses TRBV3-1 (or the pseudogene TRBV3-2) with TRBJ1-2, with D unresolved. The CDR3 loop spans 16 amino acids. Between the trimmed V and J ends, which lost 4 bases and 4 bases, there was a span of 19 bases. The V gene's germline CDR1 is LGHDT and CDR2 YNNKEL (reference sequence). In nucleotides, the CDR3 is TGTGCCAGCAGCCCCAGAGGAGGGTGGGCCCCCTATGGCTACACCTTC. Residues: CASSPRGGWAPYGYTF.

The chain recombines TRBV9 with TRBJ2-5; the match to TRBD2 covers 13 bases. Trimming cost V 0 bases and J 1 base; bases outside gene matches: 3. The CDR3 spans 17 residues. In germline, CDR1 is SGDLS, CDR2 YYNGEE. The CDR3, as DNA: TGTGCCAGCAGCGTAGCTACTAGCGGGGGGGCCCAAGAGACCCAGTACTTC. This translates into CASSVATSGGAQETQYF.